This passage covers 16 T cell receptor beta chains from one sample sequenced in a study of identical twins. TCRdb re-analysed the 5' RACE reads in MiXCR, keeping a single row per CDR3 protein. The table lists 500,000 to 600,000 distinct CDR3 sequences, roughly a fifth of them singletons, with 0.91% in the top ten. These data were also reused for a study on T cells expressing NK-cell markers.

Sequenced material: CD4+ T cells sorted from blood. Receptors were obtained from a woman younger than 35 in good health.

This clonotype was found a few times. J is TRBJ2-5 and V is TRBV5-6; 10 bases align to TRBD2. The CDR3 is made up of 15 amino acids. Germline V gene data show CDR1 as SGHDT and CDR2 as YYEEEE. The V and J ends lost 4 bases and 4 bases, in that order; junction bases with no gene match: 7. The CDR3 DNA follows: TGTGCCAGCAGCCTCAGCGGGAGGGTCCTAGAGACCCAGTACTTC. This sequence encodes CASSLSGRVLETQYF.

There are a few counts of this clonotype. CDR3 DNA: TGTGCCAGCAGCCCTTACGGCGGTTACAATGAGCAGTTCTTC. Its protein product is CASSPYGGYNEQFF. The rearrangement joins TRBV9 to TRBJ2-1; D is undetermined. The V gene's germline CDR1 is SGDLS and CDR2 YYNGEE. V lost 4 bases and J 4 bases, leaving 12 bases between the germline ends. The CDR3 contains 14 residues.

V and J are TRBV7-3 and TRBJ2-1; TRBD1 aligns across 9 bases. The CDR3 has 16 residues. J was trimmed by 4 bases and V by 5 bases; bases with no gene match: 9. Germline V CDR1 and CDR2: SGHTA, FQGTGA. CDR3 in amino acids: CASSPSDRGRYNEQFF. CDR3 bases: TGTGCCAGCAGCCCAAGTGACAGGGGGAGGTACAATGAGCAGTTCTTC.

This clonotype was detected ten times or more. The gene calls are TRBV24-1 and TRBJ1-5, with D possibly being TRBD1 (5 bases). The V gene's germline CDR1 is KGHDR and CDR2 SFDVKD. Trimming took off 4 bases at V and 3 bases at J, with 9 bases between the two ends. This CDR3 contains 14 residues. The CDR3 coding sequence is TGTGCCACCAGTGAATCGGGGACCAATCAGCCCCAGCATTTT. Translation: CATSESGTNQPQHF.

The chain employs TRBV29-1 and TRBJ1-2; TRBD1 agrees at 8 bases. CDR1 is SQVTM, CDR2 ANQGSEA, per germline. The ends lost 4 bases at V and 8 bases at J; junction bases unmatched: 6. There are 12 residues in the CDR3. The CDR3 DNA follows: TGCAGCGTTGGGACAGGGCTGGGCGGCTACACCTTC. This translates into CSVGTGLGGYTF.

This rearrangement joins TRBV5-1 to TRBJ1-2, with D maybe TRBD1 (6 bases). V shed 4 bases and J shed 10 bases, with 20 bases lying between them. CDR3 size: 14 residues. The germline V gene encodes CDR1 SGHRS and CDR2 YFSETQ. DNA for the CDR3: TGCGCCAGCAGCCCCTCTGCAGGGGCATCCGTCTACACCTTC. Amino acids: CASSPSAGASVYTF.

The chain joins TRBV9 to TRBJ2-3; the match to TRBD2 covers 11 bases. The trim removed 3 bases at V and 1 base at J, leaving 4 bases unmatched. CDR1 is SGDLS and CDR2 is YYNGEE in the germline V gene. CDR3 length: 16 amino acids. CDR3 in amino acids: CASSAKTSGGTDTQYF. For the CDR3, the DNA is TGTGCCAGCAGCGCCAAGACTAGCGGGGGCACAGATACGCAGTATTTT.

CDR3 sequence reads: CASSPRYSNTDTQYF. CDR3 bases: TGTGCCAGCTCACCCCGTTATTCCAACACAGATACGCAGTATTTT. The chain is built from TRBV18 and TRBJ2-3; D gene unclear. Germline CDR1 reads KGHSH; CDR2 reads LQKENI. There are 15 residues in the CDR3. The V end lost 3 bases, the J end lost 2 bases, and 12 bases lay between the germline ends.

CDR3 sequence: CASSFRLNTGELFF. CDR3 DNA: TGTGCCAGCAGTTTCCGGCTCAACACCGGGGAGCTGTTTTTT. The rearrangement uses TRBV12-3 or TRBV12-4 and TRBJ2-2; D is uncertain. This CDR3 has 14 residues. V gave up 3 bases and J gave up 2 bases, with 7 bases separating them.

The sample holds a few counts of this clonotype. This chain uses TRBV7-9 with TRBJ2-3; 10 bases agree with TRBD2. V shed 2 bases, J shed 5 bases, and the junction held 7 bases outside the gene matches. Germline loops: CDR1 SEHNR, CDR2 FQNEAQ (reference sequence). The CDR3 runs 16 residues. The DNA for the CDR3 is TGTGCCAGCAGCTTAATGCTAGCGGGAGAGGGAGATACGCAGTATTTT. Translating it yields CASSLMLAGEGDTQYF.

This clonotype was detected only a few times. This rearrangement joins TRBV20-1 to TRBJ2-1; 9 positions match TRBD1. After removal of 2 bases from V and 6 bases from J, the junction contained 5 bases not matched to a gene. Looked up from germline, CDR1 is DFQATT and CDR2 is SNEGSKA (reference sequence). The CDR3 totals 14 residues. The chain's CDR3 is CSARPPTGGNEQFF. As DNA, the CDR3 is TGCAGTGCTAGACCCCCGACAGGGGGCAATGAGCAGTTCTTC.

In its sample, this clonotype was seen a few times. The V call is TRBV29-1, the J call TRBJ1-4; D is undetermined. Trimming shortened V by 5 bases and J by 4 bases, and 5 bases separated the two germline ends. CDR3 length: 11 residues. CDR1 is SQVTM and CDR2 is ANQGSEA in the germline V gene. The DNA of the CDR3 is TGCAGCGTTCAAAATAATGAAAAACTGTTTTTT. Translating gives CSVQNNEKLFF. Looking up the rest from reference TRBV29-1 and TRBJ1-4 gives the full variable domain: SAVISQKPSRDICQRGTSLTIQCQVDSQVTMMFWYRQQPGQSLTLIATANQGSEATYESGFVIDKFPISRPNLTFSTLTVSNMSPEDSSIYLCSVQNNEKLFFGSGTQLSVL.

This chain joins TRBV7-8 and TRBJ2-5, with TRBD2 matching over 8 bases. Germline trimming cut 1 base from V and 5 bases from J; bases unmatched to any gene: 9. CDR1 is SGHVS, CDR2 FQNEAQ, per germline. The CDR3 length is 16 residues. The CDR3 loop reads CASSLGLLAEGETQYF. The CDR3 DNA follows: TGTGCCAGCAGCTTAGGTTTACTAGCGGAGGGGGAGACCCAGTACTTC. Using reference TRBV7-8 and TRBJ2-5 for the parts outside the CDR3, the full variable domain is GAGVSQSPRYKVAKRGQDVALRCDPISGHVSLFWYQQALGQGPEFLTYFQNEAQLDKSGLPSDRFFAERPEGSVSTLKIQRTQQEDSAVYLCASSLGLLAEGETQYFGPGTRLLVL.

This clonotype was counted between two and nine times. The chain links TRBV24-1 to TRBJ2-1, with 12 nucleotides matching TRBD2. This CDR3 has 15 amino acids. The germline CDR1 and CDR2 sequences are KGHDR and SFDVKD. Unmatched junction bases numbered 4, after V lost 4 bases and J lost 7 bases. CDR3 residues: CATSDGLAGLNEQFF. The CDR3 coding sequence is TGTGCCACCAGTGACGGACTAGCGGGATTGAATGAGCAGTTCTTC.

The chain employs TRBV24-1 and TRBJ2-2; D remains ambiguous. The CDR3 contains 14 residues. V was shortened by 3 bases and J by 6 bases, with 10 bases between the two germline ends. Per germline, CDR1 KGHDR and CDR2 SFDVKD. The CDR3 sequence is CATSDVSMAGELFF. Written as DNA, the CDR3 is TGTGCCACCAGTGATGTCTCGATGGCCGGGGAGCTGTTTTTT.

This chain connects TRBV12-3 or TRBV12-4 to TRBJ2-2; no definite D call. Trimming pared 6 bases from V and 3 bases from J, leaving 8 bases between. The CDR3 runs to 13 residues. The DNA for the CDR3 is TGTGCCAGCAGATACACTTACACCGGGGAGCTGTTTTTT. It translates to CASRYTYTGELFF.